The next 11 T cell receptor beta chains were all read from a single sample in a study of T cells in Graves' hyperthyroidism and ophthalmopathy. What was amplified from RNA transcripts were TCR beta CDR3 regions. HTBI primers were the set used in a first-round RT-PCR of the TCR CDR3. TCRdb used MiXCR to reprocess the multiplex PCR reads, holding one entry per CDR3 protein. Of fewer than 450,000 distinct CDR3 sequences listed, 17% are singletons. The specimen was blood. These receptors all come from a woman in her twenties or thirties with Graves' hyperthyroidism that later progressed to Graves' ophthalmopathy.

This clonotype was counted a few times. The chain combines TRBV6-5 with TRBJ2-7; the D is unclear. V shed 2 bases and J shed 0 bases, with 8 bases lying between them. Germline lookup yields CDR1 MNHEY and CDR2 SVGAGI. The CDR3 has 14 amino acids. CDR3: CASSYQALSYEQYF. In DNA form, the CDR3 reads TGTGCCAGCAGTTACCAGGCCCTCTCCTACGAGCAGTACTTC.

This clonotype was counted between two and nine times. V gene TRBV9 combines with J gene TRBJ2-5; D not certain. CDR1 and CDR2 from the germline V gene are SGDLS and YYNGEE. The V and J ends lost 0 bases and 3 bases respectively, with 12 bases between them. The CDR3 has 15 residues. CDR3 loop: CASSVGPGQKETQYF. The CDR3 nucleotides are TGTGCCAGCAGCGTAGGTCCCGGCCAAAAAGAGACCCAGTACTTC. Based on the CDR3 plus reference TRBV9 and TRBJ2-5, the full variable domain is DSGVTQTPKHLITATGQRVTLRCSPRSGDLSVYWYQQSLDQGLQFLIQYYNGEERAKGNILERFSAQQFPDLHSELNLSSLELGDSALYFCASSVGPGQKETQYFGPGTRLLVL.

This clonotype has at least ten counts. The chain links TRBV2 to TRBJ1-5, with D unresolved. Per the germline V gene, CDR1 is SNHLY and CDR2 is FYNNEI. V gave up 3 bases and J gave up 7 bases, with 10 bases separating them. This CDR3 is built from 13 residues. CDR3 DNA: TGTGCCAGCAGTGACACTTATGGACAGCCCCAGCATTTT. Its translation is CASSDTYGQPQHF.

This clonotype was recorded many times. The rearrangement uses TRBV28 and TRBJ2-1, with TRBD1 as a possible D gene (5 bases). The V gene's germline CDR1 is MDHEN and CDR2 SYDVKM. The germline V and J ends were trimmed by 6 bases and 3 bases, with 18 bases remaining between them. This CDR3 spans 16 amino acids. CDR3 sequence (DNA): TGTGCCAGCAGACTCCATGAGGCAGGGATCTACAATGAGCAGTTCTTC. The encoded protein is CASRLHEAGIYNEQFF.

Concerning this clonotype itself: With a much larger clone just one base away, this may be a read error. CDR3 coding DNA: TGTGCCAGCAGCTCCCTTTATTTGACAGATACGCAGTATTTT. Its protein is CASSSLYLTDTQYF. The rearrangement uses TRBV9 and TRBJ2-3; D uncertain. The V end was cut by 4 bases, the J end by 3 bases, with 12 bases between. Germline CDR1 reads SGDLS; CDR2 reads YYNGEE. The CDR3 loop spans 14 amino acids.

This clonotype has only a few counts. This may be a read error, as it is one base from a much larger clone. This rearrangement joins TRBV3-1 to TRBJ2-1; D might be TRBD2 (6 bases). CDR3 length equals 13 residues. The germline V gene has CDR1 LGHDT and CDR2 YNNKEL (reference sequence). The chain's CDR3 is CANSQGTLDEQFF. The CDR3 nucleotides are TGTGCCAACAGCCAAGGGACTTTAGATGAGCAGTTCTTC.

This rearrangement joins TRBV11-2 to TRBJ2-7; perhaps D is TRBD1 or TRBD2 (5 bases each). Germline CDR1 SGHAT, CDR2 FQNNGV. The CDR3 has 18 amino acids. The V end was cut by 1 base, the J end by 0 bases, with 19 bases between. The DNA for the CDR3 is TGTGCCAGCAGCTTAGGAGGGGATTTAGTACAGGACTCCTACGAGCAGTACTTC. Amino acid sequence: CASSLGGDLVQDSYEQYF.

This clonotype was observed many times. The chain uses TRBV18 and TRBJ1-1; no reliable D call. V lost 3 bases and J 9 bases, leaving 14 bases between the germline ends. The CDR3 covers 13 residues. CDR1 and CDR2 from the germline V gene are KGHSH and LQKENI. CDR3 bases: TGTGCCAGCTCACCCTCTCAGGAGGTAAAAGCTTTCTTT. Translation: CASSPSQEVKAFF. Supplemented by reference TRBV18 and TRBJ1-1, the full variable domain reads NAGVMQNPRHLVRRRGQEARLRCSPMKGHSHVYWYRQLPEEGLKFMVYLQKENIIDESGMPKERFSAEFPKEGPSILRIQQVVRGDSAAYFCASSPSQEVKAFFGQGTRLTVV.

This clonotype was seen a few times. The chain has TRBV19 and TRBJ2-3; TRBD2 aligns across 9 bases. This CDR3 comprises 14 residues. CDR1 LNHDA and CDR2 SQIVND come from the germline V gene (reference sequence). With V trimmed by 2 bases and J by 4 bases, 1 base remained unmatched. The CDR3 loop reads CASSISGRPDTQYF. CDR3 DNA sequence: TGTGCCAGTAGTATAAGCGGGAGGCCAGATACGCAGTATTTT.

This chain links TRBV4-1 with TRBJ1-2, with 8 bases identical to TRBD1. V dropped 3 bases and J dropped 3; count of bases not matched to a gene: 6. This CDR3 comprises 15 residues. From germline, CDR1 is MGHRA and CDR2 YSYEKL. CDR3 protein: CASSHRTGRDYGYTF. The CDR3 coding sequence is TGCGCCAGCAGCCACCGGACAGGGCGGGACTATGGCTACACCTTC.

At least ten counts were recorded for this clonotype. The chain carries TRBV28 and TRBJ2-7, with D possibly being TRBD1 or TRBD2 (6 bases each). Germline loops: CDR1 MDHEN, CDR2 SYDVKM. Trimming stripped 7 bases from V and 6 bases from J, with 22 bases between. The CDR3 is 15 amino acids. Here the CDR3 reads CASTLMGGPAGEQYF. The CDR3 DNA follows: TGTGCCAGCACCCTAATGGGGGGCCCGGCGGGCGAGCAGTACTTC.